The clone carrying this TCR beta chain was seen only a few times. Its antigen is as yet unknown. The data derive from a study of T-cell memory formation after mild COVID-19. Study-wide background: TCR clusters showed largely donor specificity.

The study's findings and limits: Some clones that responded turned up in pre-infection memory, which suggests that cross-reactive memory joined in.

One entry per CDR3 protein results from TCRdb running MiXCR on the 5' RACE reads. This sample has about 470,000 distinct CDR3 sequences, with about 23% found just once. Trimming left V 4 bases short and J 4 bases short, with 13 bases between. CDR3 size: 14 residues. Looked up from germline, CDR1 is PRHDT and CDR2 is FYEKMQ (reference sequence). The receptor was derived from an adult woman who had mild COVID-19 (a few samples of this study predate the infection). Cell type and time point are not known. Specimen: PBMCs or a T cell subset sorted from them (not recorded which). The V call is TRBV13, the J call TRBJ2-5; the D is unclear. The CDR3 protein is CASSSQGSPETQYF. The CDR3 region has the DNA TGTGCCAGCAGCTCCCAAGGATCACCAGAGACCCAGTACTTC.